These T cell receptor beta chains were read from a single sample in a study of resident and recirculating memory T cells in vitiligo. Sequenced by immunoSEQ multiplex PCR; TCRdb stores in-frame clones only, minus some. The sample includes tens of thousands of clones, roughly nine tenths of them seen just once. Sequenced input: blood. These receptors all stem from a male donor with vitiligo. Each CDR3 is given with its conserved first and last residue. A D gene is named only where the DNA matches it firmly. A clone size is listed for some rows: how often the clone was seen (once, few, many), or a class if it is expanded.

j_call: TRBJ2-4; clone_size: .; d_call: .; v_call: TRBV5-7; cdr3_aa: CASSLARHLENIQYF; cdr3_nt: TGTGCCAGCAGCTTGGCGCGTCACCTCGAAAACATTCAGTACTTC
j_call: TRBJ1-2; clone_size: .; d_call: TRBD1; v_call: TRBV27; cdr3_aa: CASSPRQGRALYGYTF; cdr3_nt: TGTGCCAGCAGTCCGAGACAGGGGCGAGCTCTCTATGGCTACACCTTC
j_call: TRBJ2-1; clone_size: .; d_call: .; v_call: TRBV28; cdr3_aa: CASSPGNEQFF; cdr3_nt: TGTGCCAGCAGCCCCGGCAATGAGCAGTTCTTC
j_call: TRBJ2-1; clone_size: .; d_call: TRBD2; v_call: TRBV2; cdr3_aa: CASERLGLAGGEQFF; cdr3_nt: TGTGCCAGCGAAAGACTAGGACTAGCGGGAGGAGAGCAGTTCTTC
j_call: TRBJ1-1; clone_size: .; d_call: .; v_call: TRBV7-2; cdr3_aa: CASSLDTGQGLFMNTEAFF; cdr3_nt: TGTGCCAGCAGCTTAGATACGGGACAAGGTTTATTCATGAACACTGAAGCTTTCTTT
j_call: TRBJ2-3; clone_size: .; d_call: TRBD2; v_call: TRBV7-9; cdr3_aa: CASSFPLAGTDTQYF; cdr3_nt: TGTGCCAGCAGCTTCCCACTAGCGGGCACAGATACGCAGTATTTT
j_call: TRBJ2-3; clone_size: once; d_call: .; v_call: TRBV9; cdr3_aa: CASSVVGTRGTQYF; cdr3_nt: TGTGCCAGCAGCGTAGTGGGCACCCGAGGGACGCAGTATTTT
j_call: TRBJ2-4; clone_size: .; d_call: TRBD1; v_call: TRBV11-1; cdr3_aa: CASSLDQGDIQYF; cdr3_nt: TGTGCCAGCAGCTTAGACCAGGGGGACATTCAGTACTTC
j_call: TRBJ1-5; clone_size: .; d_call: TRBD1; v_call: TRBV4-3; cdr3_aa: CASSQQQGTNQPQHF; cdr3_nt: TGCGCCAGCAGCCAACAACAGGGGACAAATCAGCCCCAGCATTTT
j_call: TRBJ2-7; clone_size: once; d_call: TRBD2; v_call: TRBV7-9; cdr3_aa: CASSLANGGEQYF; cdr3_nt: TGTGCCAGCAGCTTAGCGAACGGGGGGGAGCAGTACTTC
j_call: TRBJ1-5; clone_size: .; d_call: TRBD1; v_call: TRBV28; cdr3_aa: CASTSTGVGHQPQHF; cdr3_nt: TGTGCCAGCACCTCGACAGGGGTTGGGCATCAGCCCCAGCATTTT
j_call: TRBJ2-7; clone_size: .; d_call: .; v_call: TRBV29-1; cdr3_aa: CSVETGMGYEQYF; cdr3_nt: TGCAGCGTTGAAACAGGGATGGGATACGAGCAGTACTTC
j_call: TRBJ1-2; clone_size: .; d_call: TRBD1; v_call: TRBV6-5; cdr3_aa: CASRQQGMGGYTF; cdr3_nt: TGTGCCAGCAGACAACAGGGGATGGGTGGCTACACCTTC
j_call: TRBJ2-3; clone_size: .; d_call: TRBD2; v_call: TRBV7-9; cdr3_aa: CASTPAGDTDTQYF; cdr3_nt: TGTGCCAGCACGCCAGCGGGAGACACAGATACGCAGTATTTT
j_call: TRBJ2-1; clone_size: few; d_call: .; v_call: TRBV18; cdr3_aa: CASSPPLSPGDEQFF; cdr3_nt: TGTGCCAGCTCACCACCACTATCCCCCGGGGATGAGCAGTTCTTC
j_call: TRBJ2-7; clone_size: .; d_call: TRBD2; v_call: TRBV18; cdr3_aa: CASSPPGGRAYEQYF; cdr3_nt: TGTGCCAGCTCACCACCGGGGGGGAGGGCCTACGAGCAGTACTTC
j_call: TRBJ1-2; clone_size: .; d_call: .; v_call: TRBV4-2; cdr3_aa: CASSQERASFGYGYTF; cdr3_nt: TGTGCCAGCAGCCAAGAACGAGCCTCGTTTGGCTATGGCTACACCTTC
j_call: TRBJ2-3; clone_size: .; d_call: TRBD2; v_call: TRBV10-1; cdr3_aa: CASSESVTSDYTDTQYF; cdr3_nt: TGCGCCAGCAGTGAGTCGGTGACTAGCGACTACACAGATACGCAGTATTTT
j_call: TRBJ2-5; clone_size: .; d_call: TRBD1; v_call: TRBV27; cdr3_aa: CASSPGQGRETQYF; cdr3_nt: TGTGCCAGCAGCCCGGGACAGGGGAGGGAGACCCAGTACTTC
j_call: TRBJ1-2; clone_size: .; d_call: .; v_call: TRBV28; cdr3_aa: CASSRGTEKYGYTF; cdr3_nt: TGTGCCAGCAGCCGCGGGACGGAAAAGTATGGCTACACCTTC
j_call: TRBJ2-7; clone_size: .; d_call: TRBD1; v_call: TRBV19; cdr3_aa: CASSAGTGDYEQYF; cdr3_nt: TGTGCCAGTAGTGCCGGGACAGGGGATTACGAGCAGTACTTC
j_call: TRBJ2-1; clone_size: .; d_call: TRBD2; v_call: TRBV4-1; cdr3_aa: CASSRSALAGYNEQFF; cdr3_nt: TGCGCCAGCAGCCGGAGCGCGCTAGCGGGGTACAATGAGCAGTTCTTC
j_call: TRBJ2-3; clone_size: .; d_call: TRBD2; v_call: TRBV19; cdr3_aa: CASSTLTSASTDTQYF; cdr3_nt: TGTGCCAGTAGTACGCTAACTAGCGCAAGCACAGATACGCAGTATTTT